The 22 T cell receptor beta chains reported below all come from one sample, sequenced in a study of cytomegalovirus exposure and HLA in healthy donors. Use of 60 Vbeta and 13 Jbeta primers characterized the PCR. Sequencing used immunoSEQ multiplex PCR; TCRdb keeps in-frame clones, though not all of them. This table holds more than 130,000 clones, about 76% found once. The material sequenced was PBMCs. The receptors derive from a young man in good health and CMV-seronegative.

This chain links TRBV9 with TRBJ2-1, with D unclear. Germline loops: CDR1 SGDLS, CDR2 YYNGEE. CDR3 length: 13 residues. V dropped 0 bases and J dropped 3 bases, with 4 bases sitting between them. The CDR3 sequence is CASSVGDYNEQFF. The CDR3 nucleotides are TGTGCCAGCAGCGTAGGAGACTACAATGAGCAGTTCTTC.

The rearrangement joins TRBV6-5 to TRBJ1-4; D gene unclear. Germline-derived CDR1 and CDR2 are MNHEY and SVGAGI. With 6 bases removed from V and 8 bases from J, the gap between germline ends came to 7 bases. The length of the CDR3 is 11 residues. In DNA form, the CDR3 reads TGTGCCAGCAGGAAACGGGAAAAACTGTTTTTT. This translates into CASRKREKLFF.

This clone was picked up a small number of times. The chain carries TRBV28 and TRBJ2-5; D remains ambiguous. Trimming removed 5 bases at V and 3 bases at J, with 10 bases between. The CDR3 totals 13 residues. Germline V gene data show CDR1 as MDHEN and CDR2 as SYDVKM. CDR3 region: CASSLPSEETQYF. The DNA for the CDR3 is TGTGCCAGCAGTCTTCCCAGTGAAGAGACCCAGTACTTC.

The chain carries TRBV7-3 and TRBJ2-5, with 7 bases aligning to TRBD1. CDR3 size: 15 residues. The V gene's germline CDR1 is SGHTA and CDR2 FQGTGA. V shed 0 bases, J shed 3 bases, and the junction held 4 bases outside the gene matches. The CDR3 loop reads CASSLTGQIKETQYF. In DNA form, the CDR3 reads TGTGCCAGCAGCTTAACGGGACAGATAAAAGAGACCCAGTACTTC. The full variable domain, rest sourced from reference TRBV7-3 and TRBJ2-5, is GAGVSQTPSNKVTEKGKYVELRCDPISGHTALYWYRQSLGQGPEFLIYFQGTGAADDSGLPNDRFFAVRPEGSVSTLKIQRTERGDSAVYLCASSLTGQIKETQYFGPGTRLLVL.

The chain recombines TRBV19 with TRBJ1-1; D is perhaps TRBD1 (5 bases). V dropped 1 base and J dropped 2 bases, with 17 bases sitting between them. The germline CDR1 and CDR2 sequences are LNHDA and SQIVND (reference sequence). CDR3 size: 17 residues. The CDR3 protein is CASSIGGSFIPNTEAFF. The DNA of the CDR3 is TGTGCCAGTAGTATAGGGGGCAGCTTTATCCCAAACACTGAAGCTTTCTTT.

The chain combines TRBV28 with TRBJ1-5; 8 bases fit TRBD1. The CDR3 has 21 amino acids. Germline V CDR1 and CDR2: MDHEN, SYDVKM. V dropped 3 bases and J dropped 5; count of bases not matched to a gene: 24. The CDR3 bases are TGTGCCAGCAGTTTGACGGACAGGGCTAAACGCCGGCGGTTTTTAGATCAGCCCCAGCATTTT. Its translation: CASSLTDRAKRRRFLDQPQHF.

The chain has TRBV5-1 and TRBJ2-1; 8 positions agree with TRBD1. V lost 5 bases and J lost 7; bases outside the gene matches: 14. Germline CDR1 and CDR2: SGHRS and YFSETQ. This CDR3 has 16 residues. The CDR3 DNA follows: TGCGCCAGCAGAGGGTCGACAGGGGCGGGGTTGAATGAGCAGTTCTTC. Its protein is CASRGSTGAGLNEQFF.

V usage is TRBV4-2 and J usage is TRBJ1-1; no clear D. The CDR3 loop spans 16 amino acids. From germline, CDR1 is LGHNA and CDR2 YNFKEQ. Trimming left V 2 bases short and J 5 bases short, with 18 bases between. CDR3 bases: TGTGCCAGCAGCCAACGCCCCGTACCAGCGGGTACTGAAGCTTTCTTT. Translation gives CASSQRPVPAGTEAFF.

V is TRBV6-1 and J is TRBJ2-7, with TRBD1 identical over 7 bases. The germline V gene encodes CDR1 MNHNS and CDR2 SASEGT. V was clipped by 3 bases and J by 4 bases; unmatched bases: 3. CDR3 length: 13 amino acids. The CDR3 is CASSETGFYEQYF. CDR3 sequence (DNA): TGTGCCAGCAGTGAGACAGGGTTTTACGAGCAGTACTTC.

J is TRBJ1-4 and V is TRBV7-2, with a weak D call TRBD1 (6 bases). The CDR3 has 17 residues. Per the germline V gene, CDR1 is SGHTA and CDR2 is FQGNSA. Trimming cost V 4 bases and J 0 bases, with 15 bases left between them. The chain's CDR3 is CASSWGRGVATNEKLFF. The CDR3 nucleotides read TGTGCCAGCAGCTGGGGGCGGGGGGTTGCAACTAATGAAAAACTGTTTTTT.

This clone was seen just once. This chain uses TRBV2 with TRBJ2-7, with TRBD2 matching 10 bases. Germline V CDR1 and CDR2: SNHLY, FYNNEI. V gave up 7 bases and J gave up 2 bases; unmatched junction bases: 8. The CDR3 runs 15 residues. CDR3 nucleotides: TGTGCCAGCACCATCTTCACTAGCGGGGCCTACGAGCAGTACTTC. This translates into CASTIFTSGAYEQYF.

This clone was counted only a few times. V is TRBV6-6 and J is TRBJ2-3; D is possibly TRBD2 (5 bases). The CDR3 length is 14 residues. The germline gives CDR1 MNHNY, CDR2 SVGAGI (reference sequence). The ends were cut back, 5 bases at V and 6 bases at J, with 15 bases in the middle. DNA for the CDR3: TGTGCCAGCAGTCGTCCGGGGAATGGGGATACGCAGTATTTT. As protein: CASSRPGNGDTQYF.

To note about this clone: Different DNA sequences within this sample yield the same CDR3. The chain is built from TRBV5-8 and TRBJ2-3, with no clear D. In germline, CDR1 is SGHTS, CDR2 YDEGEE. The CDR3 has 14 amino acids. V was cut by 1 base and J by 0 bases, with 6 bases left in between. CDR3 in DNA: TGTGCCAGCAGCTTGAGAGGTAGCACAGATACGCAGTATTTT. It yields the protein CASSLRGSTDTQYF. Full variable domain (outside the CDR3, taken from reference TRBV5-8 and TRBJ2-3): EAGVTQSPTHLIKTRGQQATLRCSPISGHTSVYWYQQALGLGLQFLLWYDEGEERNRGNFPPRFSGRQFPNYSSELNVNALELEDSALYLCASSLRGSTDTQYFGPGTRLTVL.

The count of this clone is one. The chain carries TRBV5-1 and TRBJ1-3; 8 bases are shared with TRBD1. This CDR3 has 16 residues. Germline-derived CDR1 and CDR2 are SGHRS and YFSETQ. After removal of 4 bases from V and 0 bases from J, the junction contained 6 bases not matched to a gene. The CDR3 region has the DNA TGCGCCAGCAGCCTCACTACAGGGGGCTCTGGAAACACCATATATTTT. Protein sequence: CASSLTTGGSGNTIYF.

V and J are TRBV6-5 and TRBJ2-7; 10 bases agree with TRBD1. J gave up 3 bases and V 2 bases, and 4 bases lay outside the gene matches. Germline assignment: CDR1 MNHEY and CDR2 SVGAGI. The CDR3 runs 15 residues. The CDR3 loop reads CASSYARTGGYEQYF. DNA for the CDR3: TGTGCCAGCAGTTACGCGAGGACAGGGGGCTACGAGCAGTACTTC.

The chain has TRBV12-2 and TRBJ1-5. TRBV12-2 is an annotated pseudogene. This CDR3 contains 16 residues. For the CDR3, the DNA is TGTGCAAGTCGCTTAGTAGAGGAGGCTAAAAATCAGCCCCAGCATTTT. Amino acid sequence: CASRLVEEAKNQPQHF.

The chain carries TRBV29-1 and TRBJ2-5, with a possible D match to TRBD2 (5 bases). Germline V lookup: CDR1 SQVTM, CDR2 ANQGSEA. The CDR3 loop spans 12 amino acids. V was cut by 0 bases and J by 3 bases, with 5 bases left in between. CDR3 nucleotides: TGCAGCGTTGAAGACGGGGAAGAGACCCAGTACTTC. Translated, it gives CSVEDGEETQYF.

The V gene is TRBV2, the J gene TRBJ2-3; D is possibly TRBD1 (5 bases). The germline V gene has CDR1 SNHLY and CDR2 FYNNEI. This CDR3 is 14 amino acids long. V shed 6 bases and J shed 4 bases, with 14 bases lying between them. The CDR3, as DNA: TGTGCCAGCAGGGACACCGATTTTCCAGATACGCAGTATTTT. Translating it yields CASRDTDFPDTQYF.

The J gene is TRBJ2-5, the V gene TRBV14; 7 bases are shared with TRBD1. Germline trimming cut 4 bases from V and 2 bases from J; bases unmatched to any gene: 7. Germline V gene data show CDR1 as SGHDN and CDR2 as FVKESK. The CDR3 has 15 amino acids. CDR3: CASSPTRGQQETQYF. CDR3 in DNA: TGTGCCAGCAGCCCAACTCGGGGACAGCAAGAGACCCAGTACTTC.

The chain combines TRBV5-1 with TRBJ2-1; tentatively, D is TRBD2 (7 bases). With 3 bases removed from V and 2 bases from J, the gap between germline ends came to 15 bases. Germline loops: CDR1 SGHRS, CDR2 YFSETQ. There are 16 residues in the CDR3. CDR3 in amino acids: CASSSYREGPYNEQFF. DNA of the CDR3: TGCGCCAGCAGCTCCTACAGGGAGGGCCCCTACAATGAGCAGTTCTTC.

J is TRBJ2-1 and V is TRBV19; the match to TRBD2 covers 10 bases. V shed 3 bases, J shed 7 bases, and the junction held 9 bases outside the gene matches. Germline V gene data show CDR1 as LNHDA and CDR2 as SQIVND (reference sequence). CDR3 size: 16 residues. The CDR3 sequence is CASSMIPSGRGNEQFF. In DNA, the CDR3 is TGTGCCAGTAGTATGATCCCTAGCGGGAGAGGGAATGAGCAGTTCTTC.

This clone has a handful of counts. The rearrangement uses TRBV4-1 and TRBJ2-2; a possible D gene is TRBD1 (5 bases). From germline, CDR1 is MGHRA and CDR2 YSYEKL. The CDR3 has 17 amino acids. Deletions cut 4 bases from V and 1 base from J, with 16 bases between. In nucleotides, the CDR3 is TGCGCCAGCAGCCGATCCCCCCCCAGGGTGAACACCGGGGAGCTGTTTTTT. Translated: CASSRSPPRVNTGELFF.